These T cell receptor beta chains were read from a single sample in a study of blood T cell repertoires in COVID-19. Assay: immunoSEQ multiplex PCR; the TCRdb copy retains only in-frame clones and omits some. The data show some 40,000 clones, under 85% seen once. Source material: peripheral blood. The receptors shown here come from a woman of 80 years or more with acute or convalescent COVID-19. CDR3s include the opening cysteine and the closing phenylalanine or tryptophan. Each record gives: J gene, clone size, D gene, CDR3 length, V gene, CDR3 protein, CDR3 DNA. The D gene is left open where the match is weak. Some rows have no size entry. The others give once, few or many, or a class for an expanded clone.

j_gene: TRBJ1-4; abundance: NA; d_gene: NA; len: 13; v_gene: TRBV7-9; CDR3aa: CASSRGTNEKLFF; CDR3nt: TGTGCCAGCAGCCGCGGAACTAATGAAAAACTGTTTTTT
j_gene: TRBJ2-3; abundance: NA; d_gene: NA; len: 14; v_gene: TRBV5-8; CDR3aa: CASSNTYRGDTQYF; CDR3nt: TGTGCCAGCAGCAATACTTACCGGGGAGATACGCAGTATTTT
j_gene: TRBJ1-1; abundance: NA; d_gene: TRBD1; len: 13; v_gene: TRBV11-3; CDR3aa: CASSGQAGTEAFF; CDR3nt: TGTGCCAGCAGTGGACAGGCGGGGACTGAAGCTTTCTTT
j_gene: TRBJ1-2; abundance: NA; d_gene: NA; len: 16; v_gene: TRBV15; CDR3aa: CATSGSEGADNYGYTF; CDR3nt: TGTGCCACCAGCGGATCTGAAGGGGCAGACAACTATGGCTACACCTTC
j_gene: TRBJ2-7; abundance: NA; d_gene: TRBD2; len: 16; v_gene: TRBV5-1; CDR3aa: CASSPRTSGASYEQYF; CDR3nt: TGCGCCAGCAGCCCAAGGACTAGCGGGGCCTCCTACGAGCAGTACTTC
j_gene: TRBJ1-5; abundance: once; d_gene: NA; len: 15; v_gene: TRBV6-6; CDR3aa: CASSPVGVGNQPQHF; CDR3nt: TGTGCCAGCAGCCCCGTCGGGGTCGGCAATCAGCCCCAGCATTTT
j_gene: TRBJ1-1; abundance: NA; d_gene: TRBD1; len: 13; v_gene: TRBV19; CDR3aa: CASSVGQTTEAFF; CDR3nt: TGTGCCAGTAGTGTGGGACAGACCACTGAAGCTTTCTTT
j_gene: TRBJ2-1; abundance: NA; d_gene: NA; len: 16; v_gene: TRBV30; CDR3aa: CAWSARLLHTPNEQFF; CDR3nt: TGTGCCTGGAGTGCTAGACTCCTACACACTCCTAATGAGCAGTTCTTC
j_gene: TRBJ2-7; abundance: NA; d_gene: NA; len: 12; v_gene: TRBV7-9; CDR3aa: CASSPPGYEQYF; CDR3nt: TGTGCCAGCAGCCCCCCGGGATACGAGCAGTACTTC
j_gene: TRBJ1-3; abundance: few; d_gene: TRBD1; len: 15; v_gene: TRBV3-1/TRBV3-2; CDR3aa: CASSQDRGAGNTIYF; CDR3nt: TGTGCCAGCAGCCAGGACAGGGGCGCTGGAAACACCATATATTTT
j_gene: TRBJ1-2; abundance: NA; d_gene: NA; len: 13; v_gene: TRBV29-1; CDR3aa: CSVVPPGVYGYTF; CDR3nt: TGCAGCGTTGTTCCCCCAGGTGTCTATGGCTACACCTTC
j_gene: TRBJ1-2; abundance: NA; d_gene: TRBD1; len: 14; v_gene: TRBV5-1; CDR3aa: CASSLGQGNYGYTF; CDR3nt: TGCGCCAGCAGCTTGGGACAGGGGAACTATGGCTACACCTTC
j_gene: TRBJ1-2; abundance: few; d_gene: NA; len: 14; v_gene: TRBV10-3; CDR3aa: CAISESTGYYGYTF; CDR3nt: TGTGCCATCAGTGAGTCAACAGGGTACTATGGCTACACCTTC
j_gene: TRBJ2-2; abundance: NA; d_gene: NA; len: 12; v_gene: TRBV3-1/TRBV3-2; CDR3aa: CASSQVIGELFF; CDR3nt: TGTGCCAGCAGCCAAGTTATCGGGGAGCTGTTTTTT
j_gene: TRBJ2-1; abundance: NA; d_gene: NA; len: 14; v_gene: TRBV11-2; CDR3aa: CASSPGNRYNEQFF; CDR3nt: TGTGCCAGCAGCCCAGGGAACCGCTACAATGAGCAGTTCTTC
j_gene: TRBJ1-3; abundance: NA; d_gene: TRBD1; len: 16; v_gene: TRBV7-2; CDR3aa: CASSLRDSHSADTIYF; CDR3nt: TGTGCCAGCAGCCTTCGGGACAGCCACTCGGCGGACACCATATATTTT
j_gene: TRBJ2-7; abundance: NA; d_gene: TRBD2; len: 14; v_gene: TRBV9; CDR3aa: CASSVSGNPYEQYF; CDR3nt: TGTGCCAGCAGCGTAAGCGGGAATCCCTACGAGCAGTACTTC
j_gene: TRBJ2-1; abundance: NA; d_gene: NA; len: 17; v_gene: TRBV4-3; CDR3aa: CASSRGQGDPAYNEQFF; CDR3nt: TGCGCCAGCAGCCGGGGGCAGGGCGACCCAGCCTACAATGAGCAGTTCTTC
j_gene: TRBJ1-1; abundance: NA; d_gene: NA; len: 13; v_gene: TRBV9; CDR3aa: CASSGQLNTEAFF; CDR3nt: TGTGCCAGCAGCGGACAGTTGAACACTGAAGCTTTCTTT
j_gene: TRBJ2-5; abundance: NA; d_gene: TRBD1; len: 16; v_gene: TRBV5-4; CDR3aa: CASSTAGQGVQETQYF; CDR3nt: TGTGCCAGCAGCACTGCGGGACAGGGAGTCCAAGAGACCCAGTACTTC
j_gene: TRBJ2-1; abundance: NA; d_gene: NA; len: 13; v_gene: TRBV3-1/TRBV3-2; CDR3aa: CASSQEGYHEQFF; CDR3nt: TGTGCCAGCAGCCAAGAGGGCTACCATGAGCAGTTCTTC
j_gene: TRBJ2-3; abundance: NA; d_gene: NA; len: 14; v_gene: TRBV20-1; CDR3aa: CSASVSGITDTQYF; CDR3nt: TGCAGTGCTAGTGTGTCAGGGATCACAGATACGCAGTATTTT
j_gene: TRBJ2-1; abundance: NA; d_gene: NA; len: 14; v_gene: TRBV3-1/TRBV3-2; CDR3aa: CASNILRLYNEQFF; CDR3nt: TGTGCCAGCAATATCCTTCGACTCTACAATGAGCAGTTCTTC
j_gene: TRBJ1-2; abundance: NA; d_gene: NA; len: 13; v_gene: TRBV19; CDR3aa: CASSSGEYYGYTF; CDR3nt: TGTGCCAGTAGTAGCGGGGAATACTATGGCTACACCTTC
j_gene: TRBJ2-5; abundance: NA; d_gene: NA; len: 14; v_gene: TRBV18; CDR3aa: CASSSFGPGETQYF; CDR3nt: TGTGCCAGCTCAAGCTTTGGGCCGGGGGAGACCCAGTACTTC
j_gene: TRBJ2-7; abundance: NA; d_gene: TRBD1; len: 13; v_gene: TRBV18; CDR3aa: CASSPGTGGEQYF; CDR3nt: TGTGCCAGCTCTCCCGGCACAGGGGGTGAGCAGTACTTC
j_gene: TRBJ1-6; abundance: NA; d_gene: NA; len: 16; v_gene: TRBV7-2; CDR3aa: CASSFSARGENSPLHF; CDR3nt: TGTGCCAGCAGCTTCTCAGCCAGGGGCGAGAATTCACCCCTCCACTTT
j_gene: TRBJ2-7; abundance: NA; d_gene: NA; len: 14; v_gene: TRBV6-2/TRBV6-3; CDR3aa: CASSYVGGQGGQYF; CDR3nt: TGTGCCAGCAGTTACGTCGGAGGCCAGGGGGGGCAGTACTTC
j_gene: TRBJ1-3; abundance: NA; d_gene: NA; len: 17; v_gene: TRBV9; CDR3aa: CASSIRGDTNSGNTIYF; CDR3nt: TGTGCCAGCAGCATAAGAGGGGACACCAACTCTGGAAACACCATATATTTT
j_gene: TRBJ1-6; abundance: NA; d_gene: NA; len: 15; v_gene: TRBV10-2; CDR3aa: CASGAAGAVGSPLHF; CDR3nt: TGCGCCAGCGGGGCGGCAGGGGCAGTGGGATCACCCCTCCACTTT
j_gene: TRBJ1-2; abundance: NA; d_gene: NA; len: 14; v_gene: TRBV19; CDR3aa: CASSSLVRGYGYTF; CDR3nt: TGTGCCAGTAGTTCCCTGGTGCGGGGCTATGGCTACACCTTC
j_gene: TRBJ1-6; abundance: NA; d_gene: NA; len: 12; v_gene: TRBV3-1/TRBV3-2; CDR3aa: CASSQWGGALHF; CDR3nt: TGTGCCAGCAGCCAATGGGGGGGGGCCCTCCACTTT
j_gene: TRBJ1-3; abundance: NA; d_gene: NA; len: 15; v_gene: TRBV11-2; CDR3aa: CASSFGPGSGNTIYF; CDR3nt: TGTGCCAGCAGCTTCGGCCCAGGCTCTGGAAACACCATATATTTT
j_gene: TRBJ2-7; abundance: NA; d_gene: NA; len: 15; v_gene: TRBV5-1; CDR3aa: CASSPGGGNTYEQYF; CDR3nt: TGCGCCAGCAGCCCTGGAGGTGGCAATACCTACGAGCAGTACTTC
j_gene: TRBJ2-7; abundance: NA; d_gene: NA; len: 15; v_gene: TRBV3-1/TRBV3-2; CDR3aa: CASSQDLGAPYEQYF; CDR3nt: TGTGCCAGCAGCCAAGATCTCGGAGCACCCTACGAGCAGTACTTC
j_gene: TRBJ2-7; abundance: once; d_gene: TRBD2; len: 15; v_gene: TRBV11-3; CDR3aa: CASSPRGGRGYEQYF; CDR3nt: TGTGCCAGCAGCCCACGGGGGGGCAGGGGCTACGAGCAGTACTTC
j_gene: TRBJ1-4; abundance: NA; d_gene: TRBD1; len: 16; v_gene: TRBV18; CDR3aa: CASSPALTGGNEKLFF; CDR3nt: TGTGCCAGCTCACCAGCGTTGACAGGGGGGAATGAAAAACTGTTTTTT
j_gene: TRBJ2-7; abundance: NA; d_gene: TRBD1; len: 14; v_gene: TRBV5-1; CDR3aa: CASSWTGSSYEQYF; CDR3nt: TGCGCCAGCAGCTGGACAGGGAGCTCCTACGAGCAGTACTTC
j_gene: TRBJ1-6; abundance: NA; d_gene: TRBD1; len: 14; v_gene: TRBV18; CDR3aa: CASSPTGSGSPLHF; CDR3nt: TGTGCCAGCTCCCCGACAGGGTCTGGTTCACCCCTCCACTTT
j_gene: TRBJ2-5; abundance: NA; d_gene: TRBD2; len: 15; v_gene: TRBV5-6; CDR3aa: CASSLRLAGQETQYF; CDR3nt: TGTGCCAGCAGCTTGCGACTAGCGGGGCAAGAGACCCAGTACTTC
j_gene: TRBJ2-5; abundance: NA; d_gene: NA; len: 14; v_gene: TRBV5-1; CDR3aa: CASSFNRAGETQYF; CDR3nt: TGCGCCAGCAGCTTCAACAGGGCGGGAGAGACCCAGTACTTC
j_gene: TRBJ1-6; abundance: NA; d_gene: TRBD1; len: 16; v_gene: TRBV18; CDR3aa: CASSEGQGWGNSPLHF; CDR3nt: TGTGCCAGCTCAGAAGGACAGGGATGGGGAAATTCACCCCTCCACTTT
j_gene: TRBJ2-4; abundance: few; d_gene: NA; len: 13; v_gene: TRBV6-6; CDR3aa: CASRVGQRVKEYF; CDR3nt: TGTGCCAGCAGGGTCGGACAGAGGGTTAAAGAGTACTTC
j_gene: TRBJ2-1; abundance: NA; d_gene: NA; len: 15; v_gene: TRBV7-8; CDR3aa: CASSLDREPYNEQFF; CDR3nt: TGTGCCAGCAGCTTAGACAGGGAACCCTACAATGAGCAGTTCTTC
j_gene: TRBJ2-7; abundance: few; d_gene: NA; len: 13; v_gene: TRBV12-3/TRBV12-4; CDR3aa: CASSPTSGYEQYF; CDR3nt: TGTGCCAGCAGTCCAACTTCGGGCTACGAGCAGTACTTC
j_gene: TRBJ1-2; abundance: once; d_gene: NA; len: 14; v_gene: TRBV6-5; CDR3aa: CASYGVLIERGYTF; CDR3nt: TGTGCCAGCTACGGGGTTCTAATCGAACGGGGCTACACCTTC
j_gene: TRBJ1-4; abundance: NA; d_gene: TRBD1; len: 14; v_gene: TRBV6-5; CDR3aa: CASREDRAFQKLFF; CDR3nt: TGTGCCAGCCGAGAGGACAGGGCGTTCCAAAAACTGTTTTTT
j_gene: TRBJ2-3; abundance: NA; d_gene: TRBD2; len: 17; v_gene: TRBV4-1; CDR3aa: CASSQHAPGGGIDTQYF; CDR3nt: TGCGCCAGCAGCCAACATGCTCCGGGGGGGGGCATAGATACGCAGTATTTT
j_gene: TRBJ1-2; abundance: NA; d_gene: TRBD1; len: 12; v_gene: TRBV6-6; CDR3aa: CASSLDRVGYTF; CDR3nt: TGTGCCAGCAGTTTGGACAGGGTAGGCTACACCTTC
j_gene: TRBJ1-1; abundance: NA; d_gene: TRBD1; len: 14; v_gene: TRBV5-1; CDR3aa: CASSYSGGHTEAFF; CDR3nt: TGCGCCAGCAGCTACTCAGGGGGTCACACTGAAGCTTTCTTT
j_gene: TRBJ2-1; abundance: NA; d_gene: NA; len: 16; v_gene: TRBV7-2; CDR3aa: CASSLGLTPSYNEQFF; CDR3nt: TGTGCCAGCAGCTTAGGGTTAACACCTTCCTACAATGAGCAGTTCTTC
j_gene: TRBJ2-2; abundance: NA; d_gene: NA; len: 13; v_gene: TRBV5-4; CDR3aa: CASSSPRTGELFF; CDR3nt: TGTGCCAGCAGCTCCCCTCGGACCGGGGAGCTGTTTTTT
j_gene: TRBJ1-1; abundance: NA; d_gene: NA; len: 11; v_gene: TRBV2; CDR3aa: CASRRQVEAFF; CDR3nt: TGTGCCAGCCGACGACAGGTTGAAGCTTTCTTT
j_gene: TRBJ1-5; abundance: NA; d_gene: TRBD1; len: 17; v_gene: TRBV27; CDR3aa: CASSLSGGLGNNQPQHF; CDR3nt: TGTGCCAGCAGTTTGTCAGGGGGCCTAGGGAACAATCAGCCCCAGCATTTT
j_gene: TRBJ1-2; abundance: NA; d_gene: NA; len: 15; v_gene: TRBV7-2; CDR3aa: CASSSNGGVGYGYTF; CDR3nt: TGTGCCAGCAGCAGTAACGGGGGAGTAGGCTATGGCTACACCTTC